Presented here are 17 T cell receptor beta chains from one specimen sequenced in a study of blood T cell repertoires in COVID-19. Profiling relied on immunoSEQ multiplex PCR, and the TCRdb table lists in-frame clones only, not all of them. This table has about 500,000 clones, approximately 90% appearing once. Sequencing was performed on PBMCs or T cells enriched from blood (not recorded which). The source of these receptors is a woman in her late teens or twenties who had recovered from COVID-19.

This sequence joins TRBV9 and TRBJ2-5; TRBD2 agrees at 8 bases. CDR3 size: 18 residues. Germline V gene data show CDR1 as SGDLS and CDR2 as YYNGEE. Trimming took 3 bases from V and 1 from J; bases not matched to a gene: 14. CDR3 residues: CASSAGGGAGATQETQYF. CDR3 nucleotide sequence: TGTGCCAGCAGCGCCGGAGGAGGAGCGGGGGCCACCCAAGAGACCCAGTACTTC.

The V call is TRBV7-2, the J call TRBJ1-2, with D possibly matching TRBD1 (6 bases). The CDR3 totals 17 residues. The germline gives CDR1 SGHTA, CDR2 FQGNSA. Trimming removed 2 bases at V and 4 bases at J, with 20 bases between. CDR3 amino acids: CASSLTTGGSAGYGYTF. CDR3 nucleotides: TGTGCCAGCAGCTTAACGACAGGCGGTTCGGCGGGCTATGGCTACACCTTC.

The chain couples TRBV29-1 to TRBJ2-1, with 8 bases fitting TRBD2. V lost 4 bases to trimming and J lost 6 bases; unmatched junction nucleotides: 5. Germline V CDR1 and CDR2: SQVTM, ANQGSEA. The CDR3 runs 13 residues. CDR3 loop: CSVASGGGNEQFF. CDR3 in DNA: TGCAGCGTTGCGAGCGGGGGAGGCAATGAGCAGTTCTTC.

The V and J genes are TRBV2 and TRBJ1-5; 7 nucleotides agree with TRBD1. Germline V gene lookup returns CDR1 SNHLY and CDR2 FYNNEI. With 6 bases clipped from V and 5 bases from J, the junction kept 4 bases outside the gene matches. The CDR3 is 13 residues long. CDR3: CASRGGVYQPQHF. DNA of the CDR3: TGTGCCAGCAGAGGGGGCGTTTATCAGCCCCAGCATTTT. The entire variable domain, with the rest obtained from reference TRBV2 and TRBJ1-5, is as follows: EPEVTQTPSHQVTQMGQEVILRCVPISNHLYFYWYRQILGQKVEFLVSFYNNEISEKSEIFDDQFSVERPDGSNFTLKIRSTKLEDSAMYFCASRGGVYQPQHFGDGTRLSIL.

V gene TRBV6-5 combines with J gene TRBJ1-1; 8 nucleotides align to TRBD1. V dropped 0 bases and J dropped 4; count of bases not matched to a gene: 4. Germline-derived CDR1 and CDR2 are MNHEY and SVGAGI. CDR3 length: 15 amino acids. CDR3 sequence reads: CASSYSRTGSTEAFF. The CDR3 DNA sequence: TGTGCCAGCAGTTACTCGAGGACAGGGAGCACTGAAGCTTTCTTT.

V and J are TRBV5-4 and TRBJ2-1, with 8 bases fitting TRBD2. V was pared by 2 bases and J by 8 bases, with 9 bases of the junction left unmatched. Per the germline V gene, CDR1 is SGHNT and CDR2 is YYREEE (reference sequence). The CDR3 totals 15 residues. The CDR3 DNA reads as TGTGCCAGCAGCTTCCGGGGGGGCCGTCAGGATGAGCAGTTCTTC. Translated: CASSFRGGRQDEQFF.

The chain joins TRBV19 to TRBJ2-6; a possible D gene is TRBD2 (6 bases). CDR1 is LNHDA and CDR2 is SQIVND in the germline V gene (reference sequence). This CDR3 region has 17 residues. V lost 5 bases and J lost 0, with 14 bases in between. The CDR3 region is CASSRDGGISGANVLTF. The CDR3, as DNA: TGTGCCAGTAGTCGGGACGGGGGAATCTCTGGGGCCAACGTCCTGACTTTC.

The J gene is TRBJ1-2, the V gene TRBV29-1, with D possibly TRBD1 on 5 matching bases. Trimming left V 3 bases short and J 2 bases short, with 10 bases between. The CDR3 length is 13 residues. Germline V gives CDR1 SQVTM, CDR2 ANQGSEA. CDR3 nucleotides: TGCAGCGTTGACCTAGGGGCAAACTATGGCTACACCTTC. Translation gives CSVDLGANYGYTF. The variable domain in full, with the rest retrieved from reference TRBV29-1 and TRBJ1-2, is SAVISQKPSRDICQRGTSLTIQCQVDSQVTMMFWYRQQPGQSLTLIATANQGSEATYESGFVIDKFPISRPNLTFSTLTVSNMSPEDSSIYLCSVDLGANYGYTFGSGTRLTVV.

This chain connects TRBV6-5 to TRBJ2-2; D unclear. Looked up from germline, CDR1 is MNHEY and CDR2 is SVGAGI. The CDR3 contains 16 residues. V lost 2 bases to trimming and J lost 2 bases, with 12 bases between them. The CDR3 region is CASSYEVHLNTGELFF. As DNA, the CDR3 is TGTGCCAGCAGTTACGAGGTCCACCTTAACACCGGGGAGCTGTTTTTT.

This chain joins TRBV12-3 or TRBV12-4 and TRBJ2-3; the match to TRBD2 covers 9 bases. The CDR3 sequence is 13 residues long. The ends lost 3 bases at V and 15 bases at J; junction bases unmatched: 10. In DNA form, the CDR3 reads TGTGCCAGCAGTTTGGTTTGGCGGGGGGGCGTTTATTTT. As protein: CASSLVWRGGVYF.

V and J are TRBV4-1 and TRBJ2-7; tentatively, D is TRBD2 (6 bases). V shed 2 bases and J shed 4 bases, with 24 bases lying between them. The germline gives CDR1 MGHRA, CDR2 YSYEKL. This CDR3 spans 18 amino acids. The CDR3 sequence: CASSQSIPVGGRGYEQYF. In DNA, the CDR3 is TGCGCCAGCAGCCAATCAATCCCCGTGGGAGGACGGGGATACGAGCAGTACTTC.

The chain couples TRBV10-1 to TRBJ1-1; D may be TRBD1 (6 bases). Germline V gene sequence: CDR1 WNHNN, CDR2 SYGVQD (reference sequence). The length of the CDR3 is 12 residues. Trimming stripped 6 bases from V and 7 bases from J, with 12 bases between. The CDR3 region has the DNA TGCGCCAGCAGCCCCGACAGGCTTGAAGCTTTCTTT. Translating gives CASSPDRLEAFF.

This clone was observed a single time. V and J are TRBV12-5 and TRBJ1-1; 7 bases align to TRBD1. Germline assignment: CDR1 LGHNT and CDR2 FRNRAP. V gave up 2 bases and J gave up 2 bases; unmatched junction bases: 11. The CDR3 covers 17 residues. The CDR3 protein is CASGLTIDRVRNTEAFF. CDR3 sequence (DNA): TGTGCTAGTGGTTTGACCATCGACAGGGTAAGAAACACTGAAGCTTTCTTT.

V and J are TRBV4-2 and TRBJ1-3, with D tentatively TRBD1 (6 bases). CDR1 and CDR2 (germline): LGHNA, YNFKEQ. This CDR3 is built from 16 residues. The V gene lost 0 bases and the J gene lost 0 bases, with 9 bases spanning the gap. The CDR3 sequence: CASSQEQGRSGNTIYF. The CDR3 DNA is TGTGCCAGCAGCCAAGAGCAGGGGCGCTCTGGAAACACCATATATTTT.

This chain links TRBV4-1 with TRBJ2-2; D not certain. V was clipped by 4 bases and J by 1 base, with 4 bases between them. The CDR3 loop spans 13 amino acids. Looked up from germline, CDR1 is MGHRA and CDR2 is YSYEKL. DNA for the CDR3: TGCGCCAGCAGCCTTCTGAACACCGGGGAGCTGTTTTTT. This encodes CASSLLNTGELFF.

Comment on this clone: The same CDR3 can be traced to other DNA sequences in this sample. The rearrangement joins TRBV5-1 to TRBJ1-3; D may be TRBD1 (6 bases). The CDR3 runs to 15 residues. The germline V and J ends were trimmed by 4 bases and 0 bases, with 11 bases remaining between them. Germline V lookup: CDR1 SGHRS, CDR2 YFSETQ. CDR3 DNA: TGCGCCAGCAGCCCGACAGGTAGCTCTGGAAACACCATATATTTT. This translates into CASSPTGSSGNTIYF.

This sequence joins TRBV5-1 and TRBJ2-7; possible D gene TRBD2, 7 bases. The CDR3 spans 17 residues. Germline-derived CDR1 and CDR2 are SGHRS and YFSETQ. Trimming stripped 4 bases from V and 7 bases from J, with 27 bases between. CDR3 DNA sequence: TGCGCCAGCAGCCCTTCGTACGCGGGGGCCGCGGGAGAAGAGCAGTACTTC. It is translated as CASSPSYAGAAGEEQYF.